This T cell receptor beta chain appears in the sequencing data of a study of cytomegalovirus exposure and HLA in healthy donors. Study-wide results and caveats: The authors reported that TCR beta sequences could predict HLA-A and HLA-B alleles. These predictions were accurate for most subjects in the first cohort. Cytomegalovirus-associated TCR beta chains were listed, numbering 150 to 200.

V was pared by 3 bases and J by 0 bases, with 9 bases between. CDR3 length equals 15 residues. The germline V gene encodes CDR1 SEHNR and CDR2 FQNEAQ (reference sequence). In the PCR, 60 Vbeta and 13 Jbeta primers were used. How the authors handled the data: An analysis that came later counted 77 million or so unique TCR beta chains, approximately 12 million shared. This table comes from immunoSEQ multiplex PCR, and its TCRdb copy is limited to in-frame clones, with some not included. That table is the source of V, J and clone size, and D and trimming were worked out from the DNA. The sample records 120,000 to 150,000 clones, around 65% being singletons. This clone was seen only a few times. Its antigen is unidentified. There were likely unrecorded immune exposures, though donors were nominally healthy when sampled.

Sequencing used PBMCs. The sequence derives from a woman in her twenties or thirties in good health and CMV-seropositive. The rearrangement links TRBV7-9 to TRBJ1-3; no firm D call. CDR3 DNA: TGTGCCAGCAGCTTGACATATCTCTCTGGAAACACCATATATTTT. Translated: CASSLTYLSGNTIYF.